One sample yielded the 20 T cell receptor beta chains listed below, sequenced in a study of cytomegalovirus exposure and HLA in healthy donors. Sequencing was performed with immunoSEQ multiplex PCR; in TCRdb, only in-frame clones are kept and a portion is missing. The sample holds tens of thousands of clones, 85% to 95% seen once. Sequencing was done on a sample of PBMCs. The receptors originated from a man between 18 and 29 years old in good health and CMV-seropositive.

The chain is built from TRBV7-3 and TRBJ2-1, with 13 bases lining up with TRBD2. V lost 5 bases to trimming and J lost 2 bases; unmatched junction nucleotides: 12. The CDR3 is made up of 19 amino acids. Per the germline V gene, CDR1 is SGHTA and CDR2 is FQGTGA. CDR3 protein: CASSHTPTGLAGTYNEQFF. Written as DNA, the CDR3 is TGTGCCAGCAGCCATACCCCGACGGGACTAGCGGGAACCTACAATGAGCAGTTCTTC.

The CDR3 is CASSVRLGTYEQYF. The DNA of the CDR3 is TGTGCCAGTAGTGTGAGACTAGGAACCTACGAGCAGTACTTC. V gene TRBV19 combines with J gene TRBJ2-7, with D perhaps TRBD2 (6 bases). Between the trimmed V and J ends, which lost 5 bases and 2 bases, there was a span of 13 bases. Per germline, CDR1 LNHDA and CDR2 SQIVND (reference sequence). The length of the CDR3 is 14 residues. Using reference TRBV19 and TRBJ2-7 for the parts outside the CDR3, the full variable domain is DGGITQSPKYLFRKEGQNVTLSCEQNLNHDAMYWYRQDPGQGLRLIYYSQIVNDFQKGDIAEGYSVSREKKESFPLTVTSAQKNPTAFYLCASSVRLGTYEQYFGPGTRLTVT.

The chain has TRBV28 and TRBJ2-7; 8 bases map to TRBD1. The trim removed 6 bases at V and 1 base at J, leaving 11 bases unmatched. This CDR3 region has 16 residues. Germline loops: CDR1 MDHEN, CDR2 SYDVKM. The CDR3 protein is CASSRPGQAFSYEQYF. The CDR3 bases are TGTGCCAGCAGCCGCCCGGGACAGGCCTTTTCCTACGAGCAGTACTTC.

The V call is TRBV11-2, the J call TRBJ2-2, with 14 bases identical to TRBD2. CDR1 SGHAT and CDR2 FQNNGV come from the germline V gene. This CDR3 comprises 17 residues. V gave up 7 bases and J gave up 5 bases; unmatched junction bases: 9. CDR3: CASTLGLAGGKTGELFF. The CDR3 coding sequence is TGTGCCAGCACCCTTGGACTAGCGGGAGGAAAGACCGGGGAGCTGTTTTTT.

The chain carries TRBV6-5 and TRBJ1-4; tentative D call: TRBD1 (6 bases). The CDR3 has 14 amino acids. The germline V gene encodes CDR1 MNHEY and CDR2 SVGAGI. V was cut by 6 bases and J by 3 bases, with 11 bases left in between. This CDR3 is CASRKQGPNEKLFF. The CDR3 region has the DNA TGTGCCAGCAGAAAACAGGGACCTAATGAAAAACTGTTTTTT.

The chain links TRBV4-2 to TRBJ2-3, with TRBD2 matching 7 bases. V shed 0 bases, J shed 5 bases, and the junction held 5 bases outside the gene matches. Germline V gives CDR1 LGHNA, CDR2 YNFKEQ. This CDR3 is 15 amino acids long. In DNA, the CDR3 is TGTGCCAGCAGCCAAGAGGTGGGGGAGGGAGATACGCAGTATTTT. Residues: CASSQEVGEGDTQYF.

This chain connects TRBV27 to TRBJ2-2, with 9 bases matching TRBD1. CDR1 and CDR2 (germline): MNHEY, SMNVEV (reference sequence). The CDR3 runs to 16 residues. V gave up 3 bases and J gave up 3 bases; unmatched junction bases: 5. CDR3 nucleotide sequence: TGTGCCAGCAGTTTGGCTAACAGGGGGCACACCGGGGAGCTGTTTTTT. Translated, it gives CASSLANRGHTGELFF.

The chain uses TRBV28 and TRBJ2-4, with TRBD1 matching 7 bases. This CDR3 contains 15 residues. Germline CDR1 is MDHEN and CDR2 is SYDVKM. Trimming at V came to 5 bases and at J to 5 bases, leaving 9 bases not matched to a gene. The CDR3 DNA sequence: TGTGCCAGCAGTCCGCTCGACAGGGACCAAAACATTCAGTACTTC. It yields the protein CASSPLDRDQNIQYF.

The chain carries TRBV7-6 and TRBJ2-1, with TRBD2 as a possible D gene (6 bases). CDR1 and CDR2 (germline): SGHVS, FNYEAQ. This CDR3 spans 13 amino acids. Trimming pared 6 bases from V and 6 bases from J, leaving 12 bases between. Here the CDR3 reads CASRDYDSNEQFF. The CDR3 nucleotides are TGTGCCAGCAGGGACTATGACAGCAATGAGCAGTTCTTC.

The gene calls are TRBV13 and TRBJ1-1, with D possibly matching TRBD1 (6 bases). Per germline, CDR1 PRHDT and CDR2 FYEKMQ (reference sequence). This CDR3 comprises 16 residues. Trimming left V 5 bases short and J 5 bases short, with 21 bases between. The CDR3 coding sequence is TGTGCCAGCAGCCCTTTGGGGGGGGGCGCACGGACTGAAGCTTTCTTT. This translates into CASSPLGGGARTEAFF.

J is TRBJ2-6 and V is TRBV7-9; D may be TRBD2 (6 bases). Trimming removed 11 bases at V and 0 bases at J, with 14 bases between. The CDR3 is 15 amino acids. Germline lookup yields CDR1 SEHNR and CDR2 FQNEAQ (reference sequence). In DNA form, the CDR3 reads TGTGCCCCGGAGGGTTTGACCTCTGGGGCCAACGTCCTGACTTTC. Translated: CAPEGLTSGANVLTF.

The V and J genes are TRBV6-1 and TRBJ1-2; D remains unclear. CDR1 is MNHNS and CDR2 is SASEGT in the germline V gene. The CDR3 loop spans 13 amino acids. V gave up 1 base and J gave up 4 bases, with 7 bases separating them. The CDR3 sequence is CASSEEAVYGYTF. The CDR3, as DNA: TGTGCCAGCAGTGAAGAGGCGGTCTATGGCTACACCTTC.

The V and J genes are TRBV9 and TRBJ2-1, with D maybe TRBD1 (5 bases). V lost 3 bases to trimming and J lost 0 bases, with 10 bases between them. Germline assignment: CDR1 SGDLS and CDR2 YYNGEE. The CDR3 covers 15 residues. For the CDR3, the DNA is TGTGCCAGCAGCGCCCGACAGAGCTCCTACAATGAGCAGTTCTTC. The encoded protein is CASSARQSSYNEQFF.

CDR3 in amino acids: CASSPGGGGQPQHF. CDR3 DNA: TGCGCCAGCAGCCCCGGGGGGGGTGGTCAGCCCCAGCATTTT. V is TRBV5-1 and J is TRBJ1-5, with D perhaps TRBD1 (5 bases). Per the germline V gene, CDR1 is SGHRS and CDR2 is YFSETQ. The CDR3 loop spans 14 amino acids. V gave up 4 bases and J gave up 6 bases, with 14 bases separating them.

The V call is TRBV19, the J call TRBJ1-5; D is unclear. Deletions cut 3 bases from V and 7 bases from J, with 10 bases between. The length of the CDR3 is 13 residues. Per the germline V gene, CDR1 is LNHDA and CDR2 is SQIVND (reference sequence). CDR3 DNA sequence: TGTGCCAGTAGTATGAAACGGGAGCAGCCCCAGCATTTT. This encodes CASSMKREQPQHF.

The chain combines TRBV12-2 with TRBJ1-1; the tabulated D call, TRBD1, remains unverified against the DNA. TRBV12-2 is noted as a pseudogene. The CDR3 runs to 14 residues. The CDR3 here is CASRLTGWGTEAFF. CDR3 nucleotides: TGTGCAAGTCGCTTAACAGGGTGGGGCACTGAAGCTTTCTTT.

The chain employs TRBV5-1 and TRBJ2-1, with a weak D call TRBD2 (5 bases). V lost 0 bases to trimming and J lost 9 bases, with 10 bases between them. Germline lookup yields CDR1 SGHRS and CDR2 YFSETQ. The CDR3 sequence is 13 residues long. The CDR3 region is CASSLGTSGEQFF. The CDR3 bases are TGCGCCAGCAGCTTGGGGACTTCCGGTGAGCAGTTCTTC.

The genes are TRBV28 and TRBJ2-7; 9 bases match TRBD1. From germline, CDR1 is MDHEN and CDR2 SYDVKM. The trim removed 6 bases at V and 2 bases at J, leaving 5 bases unmatched. The length of the CDR3 is 14 residues. This chain's CDR3 is CASRTGGIAYEQYF. The DNA of the CDR3 is TGTGCCAGCAGGACAGGGGGGATCGCCTACGAGCAGTACTTC.

The chain is built from TRBV29-1 and TRBJ2-7, with 9 bases fitting TRBD1. The CDR3 is 12 residues long. With V trimmed by 5 bases and J by 6 bases, 5 bases remained unmatched. Germline CDR1 SQVTM, CDR2 ANQGSEA. The CDR3 protein is CSVLTGGSEQYF. Written as DNA, the CDR3 is TGCAGCGTTCTTACAGGGGGCTCCGAGCAGTACTTC.

This sequence joins TRBV15 and TRBJ2-5; 9 bases agree with TRBD2. From germline, CDR1 is LNHNV and CDR2 YYDKDF (reference sequence). V dropped 6 bases and J dropped 7; count of bases not matched to a gene: 12. The CDR3 totals 15 residues. CDR3 sequence (DNA): TGTGCCACCAGTCCGAGCGGGAGGACCCGAGGGACCCAGTACTTC. This encodes CATSPSGRTRGTQYF.